Following are 21 T cell receptor beta chains from one sample sequenced in a study of cytomegalovirus exposure and HLA in healthy donors. PCR involved 60 Vbeta and 13 Jbeta primers. Using immunoSEQ multiplex PCR, the repertoire was profiled, and TCRdb retains in-frame clones only, with some absent. The sample consists of some 110,000 clones, 75% to 85% of them appearing once. The sample comprised PBMCs. The receptors come from a man aged 30-40 years in good health and CMV-seropositive.

About this clone: A read error may account for a junction end that differs from germline. The same CDR3 also results from other DNA sequences found in this sample. The V gene is TRBV4-3, the J gene TRBJ2-5; no firm D call. This CDR3 contains 15 residues. CDR1 and CDR2 (germline): LGHNA, YSLEER. The CDR3 reads CASSQARLTQETQYF. CDR3 nucleotides: TGCGCCAGCAGTCAAGCTCGACTTACCCAAGAGACCCAGTACTTC.

This clone was observed a single time. The V call is TRBV5-6, the J call TRBJ1-2; unclear D gene. Trimming shortened V by 2 bases and J by 5 bases, and 4 bases separated the two germline ends. From germline, CDR1 is SGHDT and CDR2 YYEEEE. This CDR3 comprises 11 residues. The DNA of the CDR3 is TGTGCCAGCAGCTTACAGTATGGCTACACCTTC. Translation gives CASSLQYGYTF.

A word on this clone: The junction departs from the called germline gene at one end, perhaps through a read error. This chain uses TRBV7-9 with TRBJ1-4, with a weak D call TRBD1 (5 bases). CDR3 size: 14 residues. The germline gives CDR1 SEHNR, CDR2 FQNEAQ (reference sequence). The CDR3 protein is CSSSLLQANEKLFF. The CDR3 coding sequence is TGTTCCAGCAGCTTATTACAGGCTAATGAAAAACTGTTTTTT.

This clone has more than one count but fewer than ten. CDR3 nucleotides: TGTGCCAGCAGCGTAGCTTATAACACCGGGGAGCTGTTTTTT. Amino acid sequence: CASSVAYNTGELFF. The chain links TRBV9 to TRBJ2-2; D is ambiguous. Deletions cut 0 bases from V and 2 bases from J, with 5 bases between. The CDR3 length is 14 residues. Germline CDR1 SGDLS, CDR2 YYNGEE. The entire variable domain, with the rest obtained from reference TRBV9 and TRBJ2-2, is as follows: DSGVTQTPKHLITATGQRVTLRCSPRSGDLSVYWYQQSLDQGLQFLIQYYNGEERAKGNILERFSAQQFPDLHSELNLSSLELGDSALYFCASSVAYNTGELFFGEGSRLTVL.

The rearrangement links TRBV7-2 to TRBJ2-7; TRBD2 is a possible D gene (6 bases). Germline V CDR1 and CDR2: SGHTA, FQGNSA. V was trimmed by 4 bases and J by 0 bases, leaving 13 bases between them. This CDR3 is built from 15 residues. CDR3 nucleotides: TGTGCCAGCAGCTCGGCCGGGACTGGCTCCTACGAGCAGTACTTC. It encodes CASSSAGTGSYEQYF.

The V gene is TRBV28, the J gene TRBJ2-7; 8 bases agree with TRBD2. Germline lookup yields CDR1 MDHEN and CDR2 SYDVKM. CDR3 length: 14 amino acids. J was trimmed by 0 bases and V by 6 bases; bases with no gene match: 4. CDR3 loop: CASRTGGVSYEQYF. CDR3 DNA: TGTGCCAGCAGGACGGGAGGGGTCTCCTACGAGCAGTACTTC.

In this sample, this clone turned up once. The rearrangement joins TRBV5-6 to TRBJ1-2, with D unresolved. Germline-derived CDR1 and CDR2 are SGHDT and YYEEEE. V lost 0 bases to trimming and J lost 4 bases, with 13 bases between them. The CDR3 contains 15 residues. The DNA of the CDR3 is TGTGCCAGCAGCTTGGCCTCAGCAGGACTCTATGGCTACACCTTC. Encoded protein: CASSLASAGLYGYTF.

J is TRBJ2-1 and V is TRBV18, with 8 bases matching TRBD1. The CDR3 is made up of 17 amino acids. The V segment lost 3 bases and the J segment 1 base; nucleotides outside the gene matches: 8. The germline V gene encodes CDR1 KGHSH and CDR2 LQKENI. CDR3 protein: CASSPLLGDRSYNEQFF. The CDR3 bases are TGTGCCAGCTCACCCCTCCTCGGGGACAGGTCCTACAATGAGCAGTTCTTC.

The rearrangement uses TRBV18 and TRBJ2-7, with TRBD2 matching over 8 bases. Losses at the gene ends were 6 bases for V and 0 bases for J; bases not matched to a gene: 7. Germline CDR1 KGHSH, CDR2 LQKENI. This CDR3 has 15 amino acids. The CDR3 here is CASSKSGGLSYEQYF. The CDR3 DNA is TGTGCCAGCTCGAAAAGCGGGGGACTCTCCTACGAGCAGTACTTC.

In this sample, this clone turned up a few times. V gene TRBV7-2 combines with J gene TRBJ2-3, with 7 bases lining up with TRBD2. J was trimmed by 3 bases and V by 1 base; bases with no gene match: 4. CDR3 length equals 15 residues. Germline CDR1 is SGHTA and CDR2 is FQGNSA. CDR3 in amino acids: CASSLVGGRTDTQYF. The CDR3 nucleotides read TGTGCCAGCAGCTTAGTGGGGGGGAGAACAGATACGCAGTATTTT.

The chain carries TRBV5-1 and TRBJ1-2, with unresolved D. The V gene lost 0 bases and the J gene lost 3 bases, with 9 bases spanning the gap. CDR1 is SGHRS and CDR2 is YFSETQ in the germline V gene. CDR3 length equals 14 residues. The CDR3 protein is CASSLALTYYGYTF. CDR3 in DNA: TGCGCCAGCAGCTTGGCGCTAACCTACTATGGCTACACCTTC.

V usage is TRBV4-3 and J usage is TRBJ1-2; 7 bases are a match to TRBD1. V gave up 0 bases and J gave up 4 bases; unmatched junction bases: 5. The germline V gene encodes CDR1 LGHNA and CDR2 YSLEER. This CDR3 is built from 15 residues. The CDR3 coding sequence is TGCGCCAGCAGCCAAGATCGGGACAGCACCTATGGCTACACCTTC. Translating it yields CASSQDRDSTYGYTF.

The chain uses TRBV4-3 and TRBJ2-5; 8 bases are a match to TRBD1. J was trimmed by 2 bases and V by 3 bases; bases with no gene match: 5. Germline loops: CDR1 LGHNA, CDR2 YSLEER. The CDR3 length is 15 residues. The CDR3 region has the DNA TGCGCCAGCAGCCATAGGACAGGGCCGCAAGAGACCCAGTACTTC. It codes for CASSHRTGPQETQYF.

J is TRBJ1-2 and V is TRBV2, with TRBD1 identical over 8 bases. Germline CDR1 SNHLY, CDR2 FYNNEI. There are 13 residues in the CDR3. Germline trimming cut 7 bases from V and 9 bases from J; bases unmatched to any gene: 10. The CDR3: CASTYSDRGSYTF. CDR3 in DNA: TGTGCCAGCACTTATAGCGACAGGGGAAGCTACACCTTC.

V usage is TRBV6-4 and J usage is TRBJ1-2, with D perhaps TRBD1 (5 bases). CDR1 and CDR2 (germline): MRHNA, SNTAGT. The V gene lost 9 bases and the J gene lost 0 bases, with 11 bases spanning the gap. The CDR3 totals 13 residues. The CDR3 protein is CASRGTSNYGYTF. In nucleotides, the CDR3 is TGTGCCAGTCGGGGGACTTCTAACTATGGCTACACCTTC.

V gene TRBV6-5 combines with J gene TRBJ2-5; D is possibly TRBD2 (6 bases). The V gene lost 8 bases and the J gene lost 7 bases, with 17 bases spanning the gap. The CDR3 loop spans 13 amino acids. Looked up from germline, CDR1 is MNHEY and CDR2 is SVGAGI. Written as DNA, the CDR3 is TGTGCCAGCCGCCCCGGAGGGGTAACGACCCAGTACTTC. Encoded protein: CASRPGGVTTQYF.

The genes are TRBV7-9 and TRBJ1-2; D is perhaps TRBD1 (5 bases). V was cut by 2 bases and J by 4 bases, with 11 bases left in between. The CDR3 sequence is 14 residues long. Germline assignment: CDR1 SEHNR and CDR2 FQNEAQ (reference sequence). The CDR3 spells CASSLTGSSYGYTF. As DNA, the CDR3 is TGTGCCAGCAGCTTAACAGGCTCCTCCTATGGCTACACCTTC. Supplemented by reference TRBV7-9 and TRBJ1-2, the full variable domain reads DTGVSQNPRHKITKRGQNVTFRCDPISEHNRLYWYRQTLGQGPEFLTYFQNEAQLEKSRLLSDRFSAERPKGSFSTLEIQRTEQGDSAMYLCASSLTGSSYGYTFGSGTRLTVV.

The chain uses TRBV4-2 and TRBJ2-3, with 8 nucleotides matching TRBD2. Germline lookup yields CDR1 LGHNA and CDR2 YNFKEQ. Losses at the gene ends were 0 bases for V and 2 bases for J; bases not matched to a gene: 13. This CDR3 has 19 amino acids. CDR3 amino acids: CASSQDIPAGDPYTDTQYF. The CDR3 bases are TGTGCCAGCAGCCAAGATATCCCAGCGGGGGACCCCTACACAGATACGCAGTATTTT.

The V and J genes are TRBV4-3 and TRBJ2-7, with D tentatively TRBD1 (6 bases). Germline CDR1 is LGHNA and CDR2 is YSLEER. The CDR3 covers 15 residues. The V and J ends lost 5 bases and 2 bases respectively, with 16 bases between them. The CDR3 sequence is CASSERTEQTYEQYF. CDR3 coding DNA: TGCGCCAGCAGCGAACGGACAGAGCAAACCTACGAGCAGTACTTC.

For this clone: At the DNA level, this CDR3 is encoded by other sequences in the same sample as well. The chain couples TRBV6-1 to TRBJ2-3; 9 bases align to TRBD2. The V segment lost 7 bases and the J segment 2 bases; nucleotides outside the gene matches: 4. Looked up from germline, CDR1 is MNHNS and CDR2 is SASEGT. The CDR3 consists of 14 residues. The CDR3 DNA sequence: TGTGCCAGCATGGGACTAGCCCACACAGATACGCAGTATTTT. Its protein is CASMGLAHTDTQYF.

This chain uses TRBV9 with TRBJ1-2, with 8 bases that match TRBD1. J lost 3 bases, V lost 4 bases, and 11 bases had no gene match. CDR1 and CDR2 (germline): SGDLS, YYNGEE. CDR3 size: 16 residues. CDR3 in amino acids: CASSFLLRGQDYGYTF. The CDR3 nucleotides are TGTGCCAGCAGCTTTCTTCTCAGGGGGCAGGACTATGGCTACACCTTC.